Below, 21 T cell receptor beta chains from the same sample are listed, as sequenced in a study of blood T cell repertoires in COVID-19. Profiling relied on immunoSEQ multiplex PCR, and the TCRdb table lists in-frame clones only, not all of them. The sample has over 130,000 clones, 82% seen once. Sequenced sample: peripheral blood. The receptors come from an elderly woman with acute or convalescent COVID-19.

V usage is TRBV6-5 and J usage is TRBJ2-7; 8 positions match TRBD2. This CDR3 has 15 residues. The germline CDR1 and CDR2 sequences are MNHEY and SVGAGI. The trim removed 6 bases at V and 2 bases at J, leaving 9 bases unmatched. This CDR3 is CASSPGRGGTYEQYF. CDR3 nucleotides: TGTGCCAGCAGCCCCGGGAGGGGGGGCACCTACGAGCAGTACTTC.

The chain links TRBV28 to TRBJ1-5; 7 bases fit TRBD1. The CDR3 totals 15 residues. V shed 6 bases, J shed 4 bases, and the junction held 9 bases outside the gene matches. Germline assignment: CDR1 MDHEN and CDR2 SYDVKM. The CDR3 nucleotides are TGTGCCAGCAGCGCGACAGGGATCAGGAATCAGCCCCAGCATTTT. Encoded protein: CASSATGIRNQPQHF.

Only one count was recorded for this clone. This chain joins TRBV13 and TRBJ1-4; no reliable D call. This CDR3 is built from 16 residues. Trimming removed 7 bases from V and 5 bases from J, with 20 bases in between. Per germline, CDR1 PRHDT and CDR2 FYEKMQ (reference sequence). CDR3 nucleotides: TGTGCCAGCACCCTAATGGGCGGGTGGAAAAATGAAAAACTGTTTTTT. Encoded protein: CASTLMGGWKNEKLFF.

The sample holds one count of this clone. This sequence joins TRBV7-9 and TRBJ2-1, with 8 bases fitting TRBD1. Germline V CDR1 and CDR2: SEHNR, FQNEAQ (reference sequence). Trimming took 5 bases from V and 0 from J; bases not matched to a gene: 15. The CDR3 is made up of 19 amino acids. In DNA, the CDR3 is TGTGCCAGCAGCCCGCGCTATTCGACAGGGGCAAGCTCCTACAATGAGCAGTTCTTC. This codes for CASSPRYSTGASSYNEQFF. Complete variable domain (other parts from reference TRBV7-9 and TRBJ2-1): DTGVSQNPRHKITKRGQNVTFRCDPISEHNRLYWYRQTLGQGPEFLTYFQNEAQLEKSRLLSDRFSAERPKGSFSTLEIQRTEQGDSAMYLCASSPRYSTGASSYNEQFFGPGTRLTVL.

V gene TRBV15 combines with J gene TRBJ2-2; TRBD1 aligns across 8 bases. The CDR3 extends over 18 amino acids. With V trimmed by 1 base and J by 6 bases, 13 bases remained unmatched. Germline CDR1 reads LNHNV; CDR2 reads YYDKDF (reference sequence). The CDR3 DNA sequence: TGTGCCACCAGCAGAGCAGCCGGGACAGGAGGGGGGTCCGGGGAGCTGTTTTTT. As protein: CATSRAAGTGGGSGELFF.

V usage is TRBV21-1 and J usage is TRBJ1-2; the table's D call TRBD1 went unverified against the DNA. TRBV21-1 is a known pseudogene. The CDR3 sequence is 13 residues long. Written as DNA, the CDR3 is TGTGCCAGCAGCCCTTCGTGTACAGCTCGCTACACCTTC. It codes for CASSPSCTARYTF.

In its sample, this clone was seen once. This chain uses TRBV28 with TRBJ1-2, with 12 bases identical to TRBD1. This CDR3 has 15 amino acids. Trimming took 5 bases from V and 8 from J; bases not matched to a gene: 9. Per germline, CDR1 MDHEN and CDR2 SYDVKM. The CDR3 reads CASSQRDRGLRGYTF. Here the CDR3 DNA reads TGTGCCAGCAGTCAGAGGGACAGGGGGCTTCGAGGCTACACCTTC.

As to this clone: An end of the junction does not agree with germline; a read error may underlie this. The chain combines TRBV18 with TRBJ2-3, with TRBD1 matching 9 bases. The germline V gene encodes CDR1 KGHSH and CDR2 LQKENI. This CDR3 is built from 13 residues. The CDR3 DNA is TGTGCCAGCTCACCAGTTCCGGGACAGGGACTTCTATTT. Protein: CASSPVPGQGLLF.

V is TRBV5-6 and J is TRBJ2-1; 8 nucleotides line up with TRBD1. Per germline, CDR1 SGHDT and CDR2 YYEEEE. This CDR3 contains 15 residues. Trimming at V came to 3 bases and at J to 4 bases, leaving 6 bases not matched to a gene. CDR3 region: CASSYGTGPYNEQFF. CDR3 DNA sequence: TGTGCCAGCAGCTACGGGACAGGACCATACAATGAGCAGTTCTTC.

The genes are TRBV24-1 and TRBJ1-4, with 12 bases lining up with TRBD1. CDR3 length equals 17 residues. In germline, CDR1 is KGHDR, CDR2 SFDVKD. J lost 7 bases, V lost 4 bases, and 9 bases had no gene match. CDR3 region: CATSDSGTGGAFEKLFF. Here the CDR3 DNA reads TGTGCCACCAGTGACAGTGGGACAGGGGGCGCATTTGAAAAACTGTTTTTT.

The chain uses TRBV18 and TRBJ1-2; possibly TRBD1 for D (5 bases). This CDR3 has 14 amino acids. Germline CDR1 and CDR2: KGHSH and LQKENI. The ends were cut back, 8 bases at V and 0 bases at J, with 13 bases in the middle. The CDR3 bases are TGTGCCAGCACTGAGGGGAGGGCTAACTATGGCTACACCTTC. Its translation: CASTEGRANYGYTF.

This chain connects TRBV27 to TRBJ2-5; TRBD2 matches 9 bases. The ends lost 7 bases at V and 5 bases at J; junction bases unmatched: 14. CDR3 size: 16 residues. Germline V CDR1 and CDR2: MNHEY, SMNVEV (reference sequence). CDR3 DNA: TGTGCCAGCACGAGTCGGGCTAGCGGGATCGTGGAGACCCAGTACTTC. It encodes CASTSRASGIVETQYF.

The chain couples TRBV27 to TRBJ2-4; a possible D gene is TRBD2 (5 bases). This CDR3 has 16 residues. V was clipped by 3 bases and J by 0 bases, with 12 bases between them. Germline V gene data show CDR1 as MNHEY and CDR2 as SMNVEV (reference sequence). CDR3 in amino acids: CASSLVAGLAKNIQYF. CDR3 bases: TGTGCCAGCAGTTTGGTCGCCGGACTAGCCAAAAACATTCAGTACTTC.

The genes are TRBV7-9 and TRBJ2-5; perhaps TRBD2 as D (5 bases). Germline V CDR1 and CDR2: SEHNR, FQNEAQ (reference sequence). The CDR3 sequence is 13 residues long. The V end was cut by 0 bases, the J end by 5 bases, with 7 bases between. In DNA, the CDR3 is TGTGCCAGCAGCTTAGCGAGGGCGGAGACCCAGTACTTC. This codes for CASSLARAETQYF.

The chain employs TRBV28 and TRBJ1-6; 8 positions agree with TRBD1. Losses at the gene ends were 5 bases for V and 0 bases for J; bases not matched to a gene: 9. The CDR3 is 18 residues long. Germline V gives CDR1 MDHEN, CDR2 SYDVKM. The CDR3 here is CASSPNRDRSSYNSPLHF. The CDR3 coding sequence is TGTGCCAGCAGTCCTAACCGGGACAGGAGCTCCTATAATTCACCCCTCCACTTT.

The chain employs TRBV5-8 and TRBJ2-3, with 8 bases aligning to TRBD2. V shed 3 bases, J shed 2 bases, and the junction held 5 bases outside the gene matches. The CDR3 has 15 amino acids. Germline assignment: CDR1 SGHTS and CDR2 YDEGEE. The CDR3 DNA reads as TGTGCCAGCAGCTCCACGGGACTAGACACAGATACGCAGTATTTT. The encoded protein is CASSSTGLDTDTQYF.

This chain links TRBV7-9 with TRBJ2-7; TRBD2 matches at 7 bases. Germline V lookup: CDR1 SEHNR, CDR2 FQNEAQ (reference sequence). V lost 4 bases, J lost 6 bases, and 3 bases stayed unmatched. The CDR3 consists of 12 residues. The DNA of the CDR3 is TGTGCCAGCAGCTCCTCGGGGGGCGAGCAGTACTTC. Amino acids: CASSSSGGEQYF.

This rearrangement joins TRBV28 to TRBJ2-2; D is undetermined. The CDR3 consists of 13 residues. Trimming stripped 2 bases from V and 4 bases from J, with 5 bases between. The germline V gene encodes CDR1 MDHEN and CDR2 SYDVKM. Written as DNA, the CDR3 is TGTGCCAGCAGTTTAGTCAGCACCGGGGAGCTGTTTTTT. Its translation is CASSLVSTGELFF.

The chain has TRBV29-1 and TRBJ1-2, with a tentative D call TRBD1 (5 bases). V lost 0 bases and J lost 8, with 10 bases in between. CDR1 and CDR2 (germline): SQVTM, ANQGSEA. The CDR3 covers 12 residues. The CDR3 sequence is CSVEEGTRGYTF. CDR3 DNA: TGCAGCGTTGAAGAGGGGACTAGAGGCTACACCTTC.

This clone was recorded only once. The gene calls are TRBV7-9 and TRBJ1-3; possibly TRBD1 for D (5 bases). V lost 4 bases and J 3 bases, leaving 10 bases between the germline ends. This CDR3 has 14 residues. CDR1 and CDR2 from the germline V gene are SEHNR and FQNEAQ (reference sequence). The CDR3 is CASSSGGGGNTIYF. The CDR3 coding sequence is TGTGCCAGCAGCTCCGGGGGGGGTGGAAACACCATATATTTT.

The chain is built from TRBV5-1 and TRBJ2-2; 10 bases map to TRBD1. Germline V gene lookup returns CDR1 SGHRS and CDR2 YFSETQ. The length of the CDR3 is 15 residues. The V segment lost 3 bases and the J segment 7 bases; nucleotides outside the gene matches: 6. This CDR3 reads CASSSGTGVVGELFF. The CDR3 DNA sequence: TGCGCCAGCAGCTCCGGGACAGGGGTTGTCGGGGAGCTGTTTTTT.